This T cell receptor (beta chain) derives from a study of T cells in Graves' hyperthyroidism and ophthalmopathy. V dropped 7 bases and J dropped 0 bases, with 14 bases sitting between them. The CDR3 runs to 14 residues. Germline assignment: CDR1 SQVTM and CDR2 ANQGSEA. Study-wide results and limits: Blood held most thyroid clonotypes expanded above 0.001 frequency.

RNA transcripts yielded amplified TCR beta CDR3 regions. The study used the HTBI primer set for a first-round RT-PCR of the TCR CDR3. TCRdb reprocessed the multiplex PCR reads with MiXCR, giving one entry per CDR3 protein. The sample has about 200,000 distinct CDR3 sequences; around 17% are singletons. This clonotype was counted a few times. Its antigen is unknown. Calling Graves' hyperthyroidism stable meant ophthalmopathy did not progress within 18 months. Participants, patients aged 18 to 65, had newly diagnosed hyperthyroidism with a duration under 2 months. Diagnoses were made from clinical symptoms, serum measures (thyroxine and TRAb), thyroid ultrasound and orbital computed tomography.

This clonotype was obtained from a woman aged 45-59 years with Graves' hyperthyroidism. The sequencing input was blood. The V and J genes are TRBV29-1 and TRBJ2-3; TRBD1 might be the D (5 bases). In nucleotides, the CDR3 is TGCAGCGCTCGGACAAGAACTAGCACAGATACGCAGTATTTT. Amino acids: CSARTRTSTDTQYF.